Within the sample, the clone carrying this TCR beta chain is medium-sized. Its target is unknown. This entry belongs to a study of persistence of HIV-infected CD4 T cells. Study outcomes and limitations: Degenerate expanded CDR3beta sequences were enriched among CMV- and Gag-responding cells. Compared with CD3/CD28-stimulated cells, CMV- and Gag-responding cells showed lower TCRbeta richness.

Overlapping HIV-1 Gag 15-mer peptides at around 1 ug per peptide per mL were used. Sorting selected CD4+ T cells upregulating both CD40 ligand and CD69. Trimming cost V 1 base and J 9 bases, with 7 bases left between them. Germline CDR1 MNHNS, CDR2 SASEGT. This CDR3 is built from 12 residues. This was the immunoSEQ version 4 assay in survey mode. Sequencing was performed with immunoSEQ multiplex PCR; in TCRdb, only in-frame clones are kept and a portion is missing. The sample holds some 14,000 clones, 60% to 80% seen once. The chain recombines TRBV6-1 with TRBJ1-5, with D unclear. This clonotype was sampled from an adult man with HIV who was CMV-seropositive. The source was CD4+ T cells sorted from PBMCs after approximately 19-hour stimulation, collected from a patient who received antiretroviral therapy. CDR3 region: CASSEVRGPQHF. CDR3 nucleotides: TGTGCCAGCAGTGAAGTCCGGGGGCCCCAGCATTTT.